This T cell receptor beta chain was found in a study of technical replicates of blood from a handful of donors. This clone showed up just once. Profiling relied on immunoSEQ multiplex PCR, and the TCRdb table lists in-frame clones only, not all of them. The repertoire consists of about 99,000 clones, with around 95% occurring once and the leading ten covering 0.2% to 0.25%. The ends were cut back, 4 bases at V and 2 bases at J, with 15 bases in the middle. This CDR3 has 15 residues. Germline V gene lookup returns CDR1 LGHNA and CDR2 YNFKEQ. This sequence joins TRBV4-2 and TRBJ2-7, with a possible D match to TRBD2 (6 bases). The source of this sequence is a human donor in good health. The sample was T cells isolated from PBMCs. CDR3 protein: CASSPGTGGTYEQYF. CDR3 nucleotide sequence: TGTGCCAGCAGCCCGGGGACTGGAGGAACCTACGAGCAGTACTTC.